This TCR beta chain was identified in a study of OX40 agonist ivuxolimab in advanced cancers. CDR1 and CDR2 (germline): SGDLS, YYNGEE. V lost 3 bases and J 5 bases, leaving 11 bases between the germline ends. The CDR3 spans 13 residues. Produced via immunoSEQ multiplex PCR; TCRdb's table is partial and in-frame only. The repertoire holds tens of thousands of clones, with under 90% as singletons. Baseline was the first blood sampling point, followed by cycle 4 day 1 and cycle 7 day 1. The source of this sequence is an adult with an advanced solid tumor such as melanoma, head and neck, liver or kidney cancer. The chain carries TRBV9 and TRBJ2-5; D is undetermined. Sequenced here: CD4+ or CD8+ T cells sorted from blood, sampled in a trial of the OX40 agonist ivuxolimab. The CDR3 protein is CASSAQTSETQYF. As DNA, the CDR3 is TGTGCCAGCAGCGCCCAAACCTCGGAGACCCAGTACTTC.